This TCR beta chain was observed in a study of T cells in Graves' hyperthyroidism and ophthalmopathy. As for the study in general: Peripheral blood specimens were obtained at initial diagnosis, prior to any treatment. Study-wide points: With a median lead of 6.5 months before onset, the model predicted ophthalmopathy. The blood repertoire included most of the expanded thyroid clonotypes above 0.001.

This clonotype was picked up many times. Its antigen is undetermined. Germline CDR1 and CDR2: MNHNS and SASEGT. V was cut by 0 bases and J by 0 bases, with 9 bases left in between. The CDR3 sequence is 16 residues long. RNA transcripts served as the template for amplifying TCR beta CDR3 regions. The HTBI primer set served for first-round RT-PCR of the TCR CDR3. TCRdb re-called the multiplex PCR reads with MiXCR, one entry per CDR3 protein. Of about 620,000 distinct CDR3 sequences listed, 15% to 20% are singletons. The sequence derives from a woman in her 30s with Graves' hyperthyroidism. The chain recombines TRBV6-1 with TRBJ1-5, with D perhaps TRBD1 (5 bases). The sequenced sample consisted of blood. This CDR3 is CASSEAQGFSNQPQHF. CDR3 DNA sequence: TGTGCCAGCAGTGAAGCGCAGGGCTTTAGCAATCAGCCCCAGCATTTT.